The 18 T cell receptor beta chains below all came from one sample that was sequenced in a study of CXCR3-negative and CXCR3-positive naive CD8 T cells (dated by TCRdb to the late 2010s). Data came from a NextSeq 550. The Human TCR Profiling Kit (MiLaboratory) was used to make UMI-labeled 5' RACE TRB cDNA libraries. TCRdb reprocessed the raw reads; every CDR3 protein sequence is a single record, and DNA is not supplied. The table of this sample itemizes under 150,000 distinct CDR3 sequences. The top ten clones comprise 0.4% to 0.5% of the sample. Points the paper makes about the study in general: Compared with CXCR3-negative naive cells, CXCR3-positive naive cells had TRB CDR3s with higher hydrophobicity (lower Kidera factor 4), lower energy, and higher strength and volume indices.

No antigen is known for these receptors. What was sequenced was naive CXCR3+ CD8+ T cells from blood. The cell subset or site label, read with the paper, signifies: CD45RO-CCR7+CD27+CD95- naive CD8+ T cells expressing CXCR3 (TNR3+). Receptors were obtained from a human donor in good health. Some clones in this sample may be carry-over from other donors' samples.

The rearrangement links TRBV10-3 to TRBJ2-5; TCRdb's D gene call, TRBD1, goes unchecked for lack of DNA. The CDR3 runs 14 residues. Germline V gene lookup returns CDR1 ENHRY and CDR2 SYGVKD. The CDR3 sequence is CAISDTGNQETQYF.

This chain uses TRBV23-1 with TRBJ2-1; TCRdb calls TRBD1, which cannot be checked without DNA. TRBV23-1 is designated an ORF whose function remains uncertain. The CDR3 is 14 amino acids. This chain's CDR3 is CASPGLGKRDEQFF.

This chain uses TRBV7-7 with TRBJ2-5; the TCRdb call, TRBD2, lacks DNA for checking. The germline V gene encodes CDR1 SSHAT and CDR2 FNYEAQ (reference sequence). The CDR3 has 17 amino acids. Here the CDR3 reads CASSSQLGGTSQETQYF.

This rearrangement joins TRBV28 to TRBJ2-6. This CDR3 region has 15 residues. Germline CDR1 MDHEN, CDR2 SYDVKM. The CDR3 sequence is CASSLVGSGANVLTF.

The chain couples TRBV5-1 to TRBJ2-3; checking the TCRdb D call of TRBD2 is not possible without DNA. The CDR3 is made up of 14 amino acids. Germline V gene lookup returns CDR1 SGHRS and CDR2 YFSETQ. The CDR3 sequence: CASSLTGSVDTQYF.

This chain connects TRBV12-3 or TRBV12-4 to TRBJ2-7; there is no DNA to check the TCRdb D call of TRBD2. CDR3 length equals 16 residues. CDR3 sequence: CASTRYGLAGAGEQYF.

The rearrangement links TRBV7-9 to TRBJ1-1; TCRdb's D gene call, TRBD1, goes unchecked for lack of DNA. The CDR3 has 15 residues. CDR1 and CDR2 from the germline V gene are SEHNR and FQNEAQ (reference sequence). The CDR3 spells CASSLQGNLNTEAFF.

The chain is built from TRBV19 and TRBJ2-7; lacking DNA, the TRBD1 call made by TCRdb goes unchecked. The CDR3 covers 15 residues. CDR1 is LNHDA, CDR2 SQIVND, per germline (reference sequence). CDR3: CASSPWTGTANEQYF.

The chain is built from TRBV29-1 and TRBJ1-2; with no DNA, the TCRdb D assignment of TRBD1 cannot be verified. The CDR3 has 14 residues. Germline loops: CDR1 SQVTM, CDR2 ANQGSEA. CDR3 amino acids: CSVERDRYLYGYTF.

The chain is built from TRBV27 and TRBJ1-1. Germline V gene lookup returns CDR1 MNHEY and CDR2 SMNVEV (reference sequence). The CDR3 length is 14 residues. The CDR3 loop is CASSLRTVNEEAFF.

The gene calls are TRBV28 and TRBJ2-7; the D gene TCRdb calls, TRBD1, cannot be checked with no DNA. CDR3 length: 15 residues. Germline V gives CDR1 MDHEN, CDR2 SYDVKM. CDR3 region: CASSYRGVLSYEQYF.

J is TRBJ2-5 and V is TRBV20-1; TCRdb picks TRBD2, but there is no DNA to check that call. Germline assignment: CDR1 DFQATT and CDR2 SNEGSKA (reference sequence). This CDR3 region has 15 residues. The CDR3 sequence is CSARDLTGRAETQYF.

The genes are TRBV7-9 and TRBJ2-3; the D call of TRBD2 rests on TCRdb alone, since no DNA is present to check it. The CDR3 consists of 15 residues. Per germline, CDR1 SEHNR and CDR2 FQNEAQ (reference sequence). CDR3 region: CASTLGPSYTDTQYF.

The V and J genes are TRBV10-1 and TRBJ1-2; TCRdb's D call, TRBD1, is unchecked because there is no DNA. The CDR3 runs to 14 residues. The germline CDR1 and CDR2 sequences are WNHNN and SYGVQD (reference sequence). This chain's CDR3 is CASSVGQPSYGYTF.

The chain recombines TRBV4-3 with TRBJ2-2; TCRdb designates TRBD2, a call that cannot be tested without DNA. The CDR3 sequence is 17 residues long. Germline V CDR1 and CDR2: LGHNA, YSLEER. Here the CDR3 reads CASSQVRLPSNTGELFF.

The CDR3: CASDRGRQSMNTEAFF. This chain uses TRBV28 with TRBJ1-1; TCRdb indicates TRBD1, and absent DNA this call remains unverified. Germline V lookup: CDR1 MDHEN, CDR2 SYDVKM. The CDR3 length is 16 residues.

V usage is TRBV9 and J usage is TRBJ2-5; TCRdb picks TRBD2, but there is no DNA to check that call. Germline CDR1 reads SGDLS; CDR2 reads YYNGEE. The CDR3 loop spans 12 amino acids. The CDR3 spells CADRGRRETQYF.

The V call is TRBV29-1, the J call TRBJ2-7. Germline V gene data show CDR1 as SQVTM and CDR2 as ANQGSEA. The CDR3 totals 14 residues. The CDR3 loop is CSVEEPDGSYEQYF.